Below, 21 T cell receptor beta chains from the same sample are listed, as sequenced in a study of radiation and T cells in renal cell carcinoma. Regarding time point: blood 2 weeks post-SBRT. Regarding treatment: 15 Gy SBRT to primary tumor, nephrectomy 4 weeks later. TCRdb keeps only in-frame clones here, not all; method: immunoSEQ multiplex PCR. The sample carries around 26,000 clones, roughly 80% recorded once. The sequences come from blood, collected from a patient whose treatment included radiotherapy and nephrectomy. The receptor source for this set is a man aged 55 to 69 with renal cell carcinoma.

The CDR3 spells CASSLRLTGSGKNIQYF. CDR3 DNA: TGTGCCAGCAGCTTGAGGCTGACAGGGTCGGGCAAAAACATTCAGTACTTC. The chain has TRBV5-6 and TRBJ2-4; 7 nucleotides align to TRBD1. The CDR3 runs 17 residues. CDR1 SGHDT and CDR2 YYEEEE come from the germline V gene. The ends lost 1 base at V and 3 bases at J; junction bases unmatched: 10.

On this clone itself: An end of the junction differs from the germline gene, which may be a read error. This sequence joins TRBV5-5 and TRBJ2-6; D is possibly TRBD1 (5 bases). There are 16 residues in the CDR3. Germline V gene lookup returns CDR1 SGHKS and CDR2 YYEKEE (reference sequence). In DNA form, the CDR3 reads TGTGCCAGCAGCTTGGACCGCGTGTCTGGGGCCAACATCCTGACTTTC. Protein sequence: CASSLDRVSGANILTF.

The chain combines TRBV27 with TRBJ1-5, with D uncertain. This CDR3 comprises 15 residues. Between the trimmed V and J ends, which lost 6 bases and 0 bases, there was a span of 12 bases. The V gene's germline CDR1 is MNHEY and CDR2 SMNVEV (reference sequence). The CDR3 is CASRLAWSSNQPQHF. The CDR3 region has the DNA TGTGCCAGCAGACTGGCTTGGAGTAGCAATCAGCCCCAGCATTTT.

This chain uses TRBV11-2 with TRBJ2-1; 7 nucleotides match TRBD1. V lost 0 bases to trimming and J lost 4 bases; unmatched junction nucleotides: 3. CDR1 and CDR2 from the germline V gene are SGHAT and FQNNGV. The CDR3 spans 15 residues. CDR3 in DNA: TGTGCCAGCAGCTTAGATAGACAGGGATACAATGAGCAGTTCTTC. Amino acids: CASSLDRQGYNEQFF.

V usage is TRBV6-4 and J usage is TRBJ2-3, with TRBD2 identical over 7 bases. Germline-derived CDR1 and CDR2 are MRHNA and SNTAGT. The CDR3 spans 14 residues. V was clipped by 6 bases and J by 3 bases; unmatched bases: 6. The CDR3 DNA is TGTGCCAGCAGCGCCGAGCGGGGAACAGATACGCAGTATTTT. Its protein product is CASSAERGTDTQYF.

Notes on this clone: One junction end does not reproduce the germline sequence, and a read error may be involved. The CDR3 here is CGVGGGGQETQYF. CDR3 nucleotide sequence: TGCGGCGTTGGTGGGGGTGGTCAAGAGACCCAGTACTTC. The rearrangement uses TRBV29-1 and TRBJ2-5, with D perhaps being TRBD1 or TRBD2 (5 bases each). The CDR3 has 13 residues. Per germline, CDR1 SQVTM and CDR2 ANQGSEA.

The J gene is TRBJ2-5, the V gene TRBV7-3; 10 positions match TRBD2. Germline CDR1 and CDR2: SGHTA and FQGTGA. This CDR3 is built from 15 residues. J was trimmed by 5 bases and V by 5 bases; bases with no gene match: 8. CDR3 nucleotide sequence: TGTGCCAGCAGCAAAAGGCCGGGACTAGCGGAGACCCAGTACTTC. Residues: CASSKRPGLAETQYF.

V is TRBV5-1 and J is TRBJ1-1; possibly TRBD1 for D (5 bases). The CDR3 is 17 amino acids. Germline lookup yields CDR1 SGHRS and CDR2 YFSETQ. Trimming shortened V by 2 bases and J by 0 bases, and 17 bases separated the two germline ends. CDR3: CASSFLPPDTLNTEAFF. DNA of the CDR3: TGCGCCAGCAGCTTTCTCCCCCCGGACACCCTGAACACTGAAGCTTTCTTT.

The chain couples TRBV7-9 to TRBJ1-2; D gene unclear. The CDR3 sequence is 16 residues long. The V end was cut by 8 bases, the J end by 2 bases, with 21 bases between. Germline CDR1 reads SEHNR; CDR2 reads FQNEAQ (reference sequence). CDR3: CASAFGGEESNYGYTF. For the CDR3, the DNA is TGTGCCAGCGCGTTCGGTGGAGAGGAGAGCAACTATGGCTACACCTTC.

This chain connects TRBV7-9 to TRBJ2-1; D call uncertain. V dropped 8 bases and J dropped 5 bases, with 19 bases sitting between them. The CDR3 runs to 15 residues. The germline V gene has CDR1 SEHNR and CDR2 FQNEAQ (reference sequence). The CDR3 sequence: CASLGLGGIDNEQFF. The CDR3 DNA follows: TGTGCCAGCCTTGGATTAGGTGGGATCGACAATGAGCAGTTCTTC.

CDR3: CASSLGLSGGDTQYF. The CDR3 nucleotides are TGCGCCAGCAGCTTGGGGCTTTCTGGGGGAGATACGCAGTATTTT. The chain has TRBV5-1 and TRBJ2-3, with D perhaps being TRBD1 or TRBD2 (5 bases each). CDR1 is SGHRS and CDR2 is YFSETQ in the germline V gene. V was pared by 0 bases and J by 5 bases, with 13 bases between. The CDR3 has 15 amino acids.

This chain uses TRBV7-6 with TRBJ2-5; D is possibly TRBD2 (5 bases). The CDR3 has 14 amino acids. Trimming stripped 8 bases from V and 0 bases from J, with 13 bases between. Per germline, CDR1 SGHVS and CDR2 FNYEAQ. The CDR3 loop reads CASGLGGYQETQYF. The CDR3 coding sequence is TGTGCCAGCGGCCTGGGCGGGTACCAAGAGACCCAGTACTTC.

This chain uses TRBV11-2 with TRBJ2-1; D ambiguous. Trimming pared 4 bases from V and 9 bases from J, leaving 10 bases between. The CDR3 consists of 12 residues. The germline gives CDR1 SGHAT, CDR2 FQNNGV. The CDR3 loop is CASSSRVFEQFF. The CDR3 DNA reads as TGTGCCAGCAGCTCCCGAGTTTTTGAGCAGTTCTTC.

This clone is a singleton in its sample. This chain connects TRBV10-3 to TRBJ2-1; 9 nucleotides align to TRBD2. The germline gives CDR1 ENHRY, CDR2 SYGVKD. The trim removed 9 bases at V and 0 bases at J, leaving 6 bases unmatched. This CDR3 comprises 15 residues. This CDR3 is CAIRGSGSSYNEQFF. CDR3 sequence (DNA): TGTGCCATAAGGGGTAGCGGGAGCTCCTACAATGAGCAGTTCTTC.

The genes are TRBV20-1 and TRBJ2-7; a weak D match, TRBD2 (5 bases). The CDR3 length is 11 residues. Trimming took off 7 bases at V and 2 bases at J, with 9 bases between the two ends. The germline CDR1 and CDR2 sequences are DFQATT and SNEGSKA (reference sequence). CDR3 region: CSGAATYEQYF. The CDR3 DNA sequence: TGCAGTGGAGCGGCGACCTACGAGCAGTACTTC.

The CDR3 DNA sequence: TGCGCCAGCAGCTTGGGGCCCAGGGAGAAAATCCACGAGCAGTACTTC. Its translation is CASSLGPREKIHEQYF. The chain uses TRBV5-1 and TRBJ2-7; D assignment may be TRBD1 or TRBD2 (5 bases each). CDR1 SGHRS and CDR2 YFSETQ come from the germline V gene. This CDR3 is 16 amino acids long. Trimming took off 0 bases at V and 5 bases at J, with 18 bases between the two ends. The full variable domain, in which reference TRBV5-1 and TRBJ2-7 provide the parts outside the CDR3, is KAGVTQTPRYLIKTRGQQVTLSCSPISGHRSVSWYQQTPGQGLQFLFEYFSETQRNKGNFPGRFSGRQFSNSRSEMNVSTLELGDSALYLCASSLGPREKIHEQYFGPGTRLTVT.

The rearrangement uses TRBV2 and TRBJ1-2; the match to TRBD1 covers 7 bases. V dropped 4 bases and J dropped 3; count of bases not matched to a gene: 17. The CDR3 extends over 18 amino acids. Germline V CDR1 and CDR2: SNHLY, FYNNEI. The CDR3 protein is CASSVPGGRGETYYGYTF. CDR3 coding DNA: TGTGCCAGCAGTGTCCCTGGTGGCAGGGGGGAGACTTACTATGGCTACACCTTC.

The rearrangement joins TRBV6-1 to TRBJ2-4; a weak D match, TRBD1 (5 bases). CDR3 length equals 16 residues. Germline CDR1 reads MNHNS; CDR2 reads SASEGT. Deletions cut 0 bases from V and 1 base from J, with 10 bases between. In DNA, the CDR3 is TGTGCCAGCAGTGAAGCAGGGGCGTTGGCCAAAAACATTCAGTACTTC. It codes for CASSEAGALAKNIQYF.

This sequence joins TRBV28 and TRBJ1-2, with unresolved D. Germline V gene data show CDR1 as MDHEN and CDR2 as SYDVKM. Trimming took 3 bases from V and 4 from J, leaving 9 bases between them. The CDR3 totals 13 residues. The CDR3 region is CASSFRVSYGYTF. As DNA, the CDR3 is TGTGCCAGCAGTTTTCGGGTTAGCTATGGCTACACCTTC.

The CDR3 DNA follows: TGTGCCAGCAGTCCCGGACAGGGCTATGGGGAGCAGTACTTC. This gives the protein CASSPGQGYGEQYF. This chain uses TRBV27 with TRBJ2-7, with 8 bases identical to TRBD1. The V gene end was trimmed by 5 bases and the J gene end by 7 bases; junction bases not matched to a gene: 10. The germline CDR1 and CDR2 sequences are MNHEY and SMNVEV (reference sequence). The CDR3 contains 14 residues.

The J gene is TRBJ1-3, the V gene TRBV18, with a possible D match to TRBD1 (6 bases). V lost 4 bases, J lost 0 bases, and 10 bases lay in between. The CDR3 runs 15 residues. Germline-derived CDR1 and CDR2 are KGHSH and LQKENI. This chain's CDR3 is CASSRTEASGNTIYF. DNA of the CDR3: TGTGCCAGCTCACGGACAGAGGCCTCTGGAAACACCATATATTTT.